The rows below give T cell receptor beta chains drawn from one sample of a study of technical replicates of blood from a handful of donors. The data were produced by immunoSEQ multiplex PCR, yet TCRdb's version contains in-frame clones alone and is incomplete. The sample includes some 80,000 clones, just under 95% seen only once; the top ten take approximately 0.37%. Sequencing used T cells isolated from PBMCs. The receptors derive from a human donor in good health. Each CDR3 is given with its conserved first and last residue. The D gene is left open where the match is weak. Clone size, where shown, is once, few, many, or a class for clones that have expanded.

>TRBJ1-3|-|TRBV2|15|-
TGTGCCAGCAGTGAAGAGACAGCTTCTGGAAACACCATATATTTT
CASSEETASGNTIYF
>TRBJ1-2|-|TRBV5-6|14|-
TGTGCCAGCAGCTCGACAGGCGGGTACTATGGCTACACCTTC
CASSSTGGYYGYTF
>TRBJ2-2|-|TRBV4-1|19|-
TGCGCCAGCAGCCAAAGGGCCATGCAGGGTCCTTCTAACACCGGGGAGCTGTTTTTT
CASSQRAMQGPSNTGELFF
>TRBJ1-3|-|TRBV28|18|TRBD1
TGTGCCAGCAGTTTTAGCTTTGATTACAGGGGCGATGGAAACACCATATATTTT
CASSFSFDYRGDGNTIYF
>TRBJ1-5|-|TRBV6-1|14|-
TGTGCCAGCATAAGAGGAGGAATCAATCAGCCCCAGCATTTT
CASIRGGINQPQHF
>TRBJ2-1|-|TRBV5-1|12|TRBD2
TGCGCCAGCAGCCTGGGTCGGGGGGGACAGTTCTTC
CASSLGRGGQFF
>TRBJ2-7|once|TRBV9|14|-
TGTGCCAGCAGCGCCGGGGATAGCTCCTACGAGCAGTACTTC
CASSAGDSSYEQYF
>TRBJ2-3|-|TRBV9|14|-
TGTGCCAGCAGCGTATTTGAGGAGGCGGATACGCAGTATTTT
CASSVFEEADTQYF
>TRBJ2-1|once|TRBV10-3|15|TRBD2
TGTGCCATCAGTGACAAGCGGGACTCCTACAATGAGCAGTTCTTC
CAISDKRDSYNEQFF
>TRBJ2-5|-|TRBV15|14|-
TGTGCCACCAGCAGAGATATCGAGGGAGAGACCCAGTACTTC
CATSRDIEGETQYF
>TRBJ2-3|-|TRBV19|14|-
TGTGCCAGTAGCGAGGGGGTAGGTGGAGATACGCAGTATTTT
CASSEGVGGDTQYF
>TRBJ1-5|-|TRBV9|14|-
TGTGCCAGCAGCCTTACAGATAGCAATCAGCCCCAGCATTTT
CASSLTDSNQPQHF
>TRBJ2-6|once|TRBV19|16|-
TGTGCCAGTAGTATAGGGGGCGGGGCTGGGGCCAACGTCCTGACTTTC
CASSIGGGAGANVLTF
>TRBJ2-7|-|TRBV11-3|13|-
TGTGCCAGCAGCTTCCAGGGGCTCTACGAGCAGTACTTC
CASSFQGLYEQYF
>TRBJ2-6|-|TRBV30|16|TRBD1
TGTGCCTGGGGGACAGGGGGCCTCTCTGGGGCCAACGTCCTGACTTTC
CAWGTGGLSGANVLTF
>TRBJ2-1|-|TRBV14|17|-
TGTGCCAGCAGCCAAGTTACTGTAGTGGGGCCTTACAATGAGCAGTTCTTC
CASSQVTVVGPYNEQFF
>TRBJ2-5|-|TRBV2|16|-
TGTGCCAGCAGTGAAGGCAGGGGCCCGTACCAAGAGACCCAGTACTTC
CASSEGRGPYQETQYF
>TRBJ2-7|-|TRBV9|11|-
TGTGCCAGCAGCGTAGTCTGCGAGCAGTACTTC
CASSVVCEQYF
>TRBJ1-1|-|TRBV5-1|17|-
TGCGCCAGCAGCTTGGGGGCGGGCAGGGGCTCGAACACTGAAGCTTTCTTT
CASSLGAGRGSNTEAFF
>TRBJ2-7|-|TRBV11-3|13|-
TGTGCCAGCAGCTTCGACGGGGACTACGAGCAGTACTTC
CASSFDGDYEQYF
>TRBJ2-1|-|TRBV30|13|-
TGTGCCTGGAGTGGACTGTCGCTACATGAGCAGTTCTTC
CAWSGLSLHEQFF
>TRBJ2-7|-|TRBV7-9|15|-
TGTGCCAGCAGCGGGACCGGGACACCATCCTACGAGCAGTACTTC
CASSGTGTPSYEQYF
>TRBJ1-4|-|TRBV6-5|16|-
TGTGCCAGCAGTTACTCGATGACTGCAACTAATGAAAAACTGTTTTTT
CASSYSMTATNEKLFF
>TRBJ2-7|once|TRBV2|12|-
TGTGCCAGCAGGGGGCAGGGCTACGAGCAGTACTTC
CASRGQGYEQYF
>TRBJ2-5|-|TRBV4-3|13|-
TGCGCCAGCAGCCAAGAGGCGGGGGAGACCCAGTACTTC
CASSQEAGETQYF
>TRBJ2-5|-|TRBV27|16|-
TGTGCCAGCAGTAGCCCTGGGGGAGGTGGCCAAGAGACCCAGTACTTC
CASSSPGGGGQETQYF
>TRBJ2-7|-|TRBV7-8|16|-
TGTGCCAGCAGCTTTAGTATCGACGGAGTGCCCTACGAGCAGTACTTC
CASSFSIDGVPYEQYF
>TRBJ2-3|-|TRBV27|18|TRBD1
TGTGCCAGCAGTCTTATCACACCGGGACAGGGAATAGCAGATACGCAGTATTTT
CASSLITPGQGIADTQYF
>TRBJ1-2|-|TRBV18|15|TRBD1
TGTGCCAGCTCACCGGGACAGGCCAACACCCAGCGCTACACCTTC
CASSPGQANTQRYTF